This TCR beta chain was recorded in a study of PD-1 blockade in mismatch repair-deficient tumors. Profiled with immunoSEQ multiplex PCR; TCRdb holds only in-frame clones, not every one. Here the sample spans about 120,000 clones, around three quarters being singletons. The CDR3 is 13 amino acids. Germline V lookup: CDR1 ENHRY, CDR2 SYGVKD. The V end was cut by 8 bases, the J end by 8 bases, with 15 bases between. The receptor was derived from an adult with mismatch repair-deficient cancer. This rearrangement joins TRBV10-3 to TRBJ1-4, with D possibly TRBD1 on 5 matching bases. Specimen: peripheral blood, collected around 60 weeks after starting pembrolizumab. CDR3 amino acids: CAIAPGPGEKLFF. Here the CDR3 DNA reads TGTGCCATCGCCCCGGGGCCGGGGGAAAAACTGTTTTTT.